This TCR beta chain was identified in a study of beta chain features in type 1 diabetes (dated by TCRdb to 2017 to 2018). Context from the whole study: Patients and healthy donors did not differ in mean age, gender distribution, total cell number or subset yield. A total of under 120,000,000 sorted cells were examined across all samples, and RNA yield correlated strongly with the number of cells per subset. In the study, recently diagnosed type 1 diabetes patients and matched healthy donors were compared on the TCRB repertoires of their sorted circulating CD4+ T cell subsets. Regulatory and stem cell-like memory subsets were obtained from only 8 patients and roughly eight healthy donors, while naive and central memory subsets were obtained from all 28 donors. Findings and caveats that apply to the study as a whole: Because small numbers of individuals were included in the HLA sub-analyses, any influence of HLA type on TCRB rearrangement was left unresolved. Shorter templates might be favored by PCR, yet because patient and control samples were amplified and corrected together, any such skew would affect both groups equally. Fewer insertions and more nucleotide deletions at VDJ recombination sites were observed in patients with type 1 diabetes, implying thymic rearrangement abnormalities. Naive, central memory and regulatory TCRB repertoires appeared more similar among patients than among healthy donors. Sequencing cDNA rather than genomic DNA could over-represent highly expressing activated cells, although activation and CD3 levels did not differ between groups. Type 1 diabetes patients showed a moderate but significant shortening of TCRB CDR3 length in all four CD4+ subsets.

Each donor gave one peripheral blood draw, roughly 110 mL on average, collected into heparinised tubes. Naive, central memory, regulatory and stem cell-like memory CD4+ T cells were sorted on a BD FACSAria II using a panel including CD45RO, CCR7, CD25, CD127, CD95 and CD27. Every sorted population had a purity above 95%. PBMCs were isolated immediately by Lymphoprep density gradient centrifugation and stained directly without culture. To minimize batch effects, samples were stained and sorted in pairs, one healthy donor with one patient per experiment. The entire amount of isolated RNA was reverse transcribed using the High Capacity cDNA Reverse Transcription Kit, so the sequenced TCRB transcripts were expressed ones. Deep immunoSEQ sequencing was performed on naive, central memory and regulatory T cell samples, with an average of roughly 3.6 million total reads per sample. Sorted cells were lysed in RLT buffer and RNA was extracted with DNase-treated RNeasy Micro or Mini kits, depending on cell number. To prevent cross-contamination, each cell subset was processed individually, whereas patient and healthy donor samples were processed jointly. The immunoSEQ multiplex PCR was used to amplify TCRB sequences from cDNA, yielding 87-bp fragments that span the CDR3 region. Sequencing of the amplicons was done on the Illumina HiSeq platform. On the study's bioinformatics: Synthetic template baselines were used to correct PCR bias computationally, reads within Hamming distance 2 were collapsed together, and singletons that could not be merged were discarded. By aligning reads against IMGT, V, D and J genes, CDR3 length, and insertions or deletions at six rearrangement sites were assigned. Within each subset, clonotype counts were normalized to the number of sorted cells before true diversity and Gini coefficients were calculated with the tcR R package. Repertoire sharing was quantified using the overlap coefficient calculated on TCRB nucleotide sequences. TCRdb mirrors the immuneACCESS table, restricted to in-frame sequences. Some clones are absent from its copies; in checked studies, under half trace to an unresolved V gene, and the reason for the others is unknown. V and J calls and clone size come straight from that table; D and trimming were deduced from the DNA. The sample has 130,000 or so clones on record, about 18% of them singletons. The ten biggest clones cover around 2.5% of the sample.

Comment on this clone: Its antigen is unknown. No much larger clone is present one base from it, and per-base qualities are unavailable.

For CDR1 and CDR2, the germline V gene lists KGHSH and LQKENI. V loses 3 bases of germline sequence and J loses 2 bases, and the interval between the two ends is 14 bases. Including cysteine and phenylalanine, the CDR3 has 15 amino acids. CDR3 DNA is the only sequence kept; it has 45 bases, read in frame from the first base. The rearranged segments are TRBV18 and TRBJ2-7; TRBD1 could be the D gene, as 5 bases match. The TCR sequence derives from a man younger than 30 with type 1 diabetes. The sequenced material came from central memory CD4+ T cells from blood. The sequenced DNA is TGTGCCAGCTCACCTACAAGGACATCCACCTACGAGCAGTACTTC. This sequence encodes CASSPTRTSTYEQYF.